This T cell receptor (beta chain) was sequenced during a study of T cell responses to AZD1222 COVID-19 vaccine. For the study at large: Pooling covered second doses at about 4 or about 12 weeks. Broader study findings: The CD4 TCRs associated with vaccination extended across spike and predominated at 160-218 and 743-854. Spike-specific TCR breadth and depth went up after people got two AZD1222 doses.

With respect to this clone: What it recognizes is unknown.

Libraries were prepared by immunoSEQ multiplex PCR; TCRdb keeps only in-frame clonotypes and omits some of them. Of some 120,000 clones detected, 85% to 95% appear once; the ten largest clones hold approximately 6.3%. The CDR3 spans 15 residues. Per germline, CDR1 MDHEN and CDR2 SYDVKM. V lost 3 bases, J lost 1 base, and 12 bases lay in between. The specimen was peripheral blood, collected on day 0 of AZD1222 vaccination. The chain couples TRBV28 to TRBJ1-1; D is unclear. This TCR derives from an adult in good health. In DNA, the CDR3 is TGTGCCAGCAGTTTTCCGACGGAGACGAACACTGAAGCTTTCTTT. It is translated as CASSFPTETNTEAFF.